This note documents a single T cell receptor (beta chain) sequence. Antigen: not known. These data are taken from a study of cytomegalovirus exposure and HLA in healthy donors. Broader study findings: It was confirmed in vitro that a few of the CMV-associated chains were specific for CMV antigens.

Assay used: immunoSEQ multiplex PCR; TCRdb lists only in-frame clones, some missing. Found here are some 150,000 clones, roughly 91% of them singletons; the top ten hold around 3.2%. The CDR3 runs 14 residues. V was cut by 3 bases and J by 7 bases, with 16 bases left in between. Germline lookup yields CDR1 MGHRA and CDR2 YSYEKL. The TCR was taken from a woman under 30 in good health and CMV-seropositive. The chain combines TRBV4-1 with TRBJ2-7; a possible D gene is TRBD1 (7 bases). Sample: PBMCs. CDR3 sequence: CASSHPGGLGEQYF. The DNA for the CDR3 is TGCGCCAGCAGCCACCCAGGGGGGCTCGGGGAGCAGTACTTC.